This entry features one T cell receptor beta chain sequence. The target antigen is unknown. Other nucleotide sequences from this sample produce the same CDR3. The data belong to a study of graft-versus-host responses after intestinal transplantation. Study overall: Anti-thymocyte globulin induction, then tacrolimus and steroids for about three years, went to all recipients.

Germline assignment: CDR1 SGHTA and CDR2 FQGTGA. This CDR3 is 13 amino acids long. The V end was cut by 2 bases, the J end by 3 bases, with 5 bases between. General observations from the study: Individuals carrying graft-donor T cell macrochimerism showed high graft-versus-host to host-versus-graft clonal ratios in allografts. Analysis identified GvH clones in recipient marrow, with some appearing first in ileum or blood.

TCRdb's copy holds only in-frame clones and misses some; the assay was immunoSEQ multiplex PCR. This sample has 77,000 or so clones, with around 92% found just once. The material sequenced was PBMCs, taken 98 days after intestinal transplantation. This clonotype was obtained from a human patient who received an intestinal transplant, so some T cells may come from the graft donor. The chain couples TRBV7-3 to TRBJ2-1, with D tentatively TRBD1 (5 bases). The chain's CDR3 is CASSLDSYNEQFF. CDR3 sequence (DNA): TGTGCCAGCAGCTTAGACAGCTACAATGAGCAGTTCTTC.